A selection of T cell receptor beta chains follows, all from one sample in a study of T-cell reconstitution after alpha-beta-depleted transplantation in children. MiXCR, applied by TCRdb to the PCR reads, yields one record per CDR3 protein. The sample shows roughly 350,000 distinct CDR3 sequences, under 20% of them seen only once. Sequenced here: PBMCs, mostly from graft donor cells, sampled 360 days after TCRalphabeta/CD19-depleted stem cell transplant. Source of these receptors: a male patient aged 2 to 9 who had a stem cell transplant for acute lymphoblastic leukemia, so the T cells may come from the graft donor. CDR3s include the opening cysteine and the closing phenylalanine or tryptophan. A D gene is named only where the DNA matches it firmly. Clone size is stated in some rows and not others, as once, few, many or a class when expanded.

>.|TRBV7-8|many|TRBJ2-4
CASSPLRWLAKNIQYF
TGTGCCAGCAGCCCTTTACGTTGGCTAGCCAAAAACATTCAGTACTTC
>.|TRBV10-3|.|TRBJ1-1
CAISEVGSSTEAFF
TGTGCCATCAGTGAGGTTGGGAGTTCCACTGAAGCTTTCTTT
>TRBD1|TRBV24-1|few|TRBJ1-1
CATSESTGVGEAFF
TGTGCCACCAGTGAGTCCACAGGGGTGGGAGAAGCTTTCTTT
>TRBD2|TRBV29-1|few|TRBJ2-1
CSVEETSGALSEQFF
TGCAGCGTTGAAGAAACTAGCGGTGCCCTTAGTGAGCAGTTCTTC
>.|TRBV10-2|.|TRBJ2-3
CASSDRGGRQTDTQYF
TGCGCCAGCAGTGATAGAGGCGGCAGGCAAACAGATACGCAGTATTTT
>.|TRBV10-3|.|TRBJ2-7
CAISEPGRYEQYF
TGTGCCATCAGTGAGCCGGGCCGCTACGAGCAGTACTTC
>TRBD1|TRBV7-9|few|TRBJ2-3
CASSPGTDSTDTQYF
TGTGCCAGCAGCCCCGGGACAGACAGCACAGATACGCAGTATTTT
>.|TRBV20-1|many|TRBJ2-1
CSAKAKGQFF
TGCAGTGCTAAGGCCAAAGGGCAGTTCTTC
>TRBD2|TRBV29-1|.|TRBJ2-3
CSARRRGDTDTQYF
TGCAGCGCCCGCCGGCGGGGGGACACAGATACGCAGTATTTT
>.|TRBV12-3/TRBV12-4|many|TRBJ1-5
CASSWEGRIGQPQHF
TGTGCCAGCAGTTGGGAGGGGCGAATAGGTCAGCCCCAGCATTTT
>.|TRBV7-2|.|TRBJ1-1
CASSLPRTKDTEAFF
TGTGCCAGCAGCTTACCCCGGACGAAGGACACTGAAGCTTTCTTT
>TRBD2|TRBV4-3|.|TRBJ2-5
CASSQEPLGGRGEETQYF
TGCGCCAGCAGCCAAGAACCTCTTGGCGGGAGAGGGGAAGAGACCCAGTACTTC
>.|TRBV29-1|.|TRBJ1-1
CSVDYGNTEAFF
TGCAGCGTTGATTATGGGAACACTGAAGCTTTCTTT
>.|TRBV29-1|.|TRBJ2-7
CSVGGLGAYEQYF
TGCAGCGTTGGTGGTTTGGGGGCCTACGAGCAGTACTTC
>.|TRBV4-2|once|TRBJ2-1
CASSPRLLFRGEQFF
TGTGCCAGCAGCCCGAGGCTCCTTTTTCGTGGTGAGCAGTTCTTC
>.|TRBV4-1|.|TRBJ1-4
CASSPWLEVDGKKLFF
TGCGCCAGCAGCCCTTGGTTGGAGGTAGATGGCAAAAAACTGTTTTTT
>.|TRBV2|few|TRBJ1-4
CASSEYGGGSTMVGATNEKLFF
TGTGCCAGCAGTGAATACGGGGGCGGTTCGACGATGGTTGGTGCAACTAATGAAAAACTGTTTTTT
>.|TRBV12-3/TRBV12-4|few|TRBJ1-5
CACGGARNQPQHF
TGTGCCTGCGGGGGGGCTCGAAATCAGCCCCAGCATTTT
>TRBD2|TRBV29-1|.|TRBJ2-1
CSVEGLAGVGEQFF
TGCAGCGTTGAGGGACTAGCGGGAGTAGGTGAGCAGTTCTTC
>TRBD2|TRBV20-1|few|TRBJ2-2
CSARLAGVVGTGELFF
TGCAGTGCTAGACTAGCGGGAGTCGTTGGGACCGGGGAGCTGTTTTTT
>TRBD2|TRBV3-1|few|TRBJ2-4
CASSHKAGADIQYF
TGTGCCAGCAGCCATAAAGCGGGAGCGGACATTCAGTACTTC
>.|TRBV21-1|few|TRBJ2-7
CASSAPEASGSRPRYEQYF
TGTGCCAGCAGCGCCCCGGAGGCTAGCGGGAGTAGGCCCCGTTACGAGCAGTACTTC
>TRBD1|TRBV6-5|.|TRBJ1-2
CASISTEEGAYYGYTF
TGTGCCAGCATTTCCACCGAAGAGGGGGCGTACTATGGCTACACCTTC
>.|TRBV14|few|TRBJ2-5
CASSQSGAGTPSF
TGTGCCAGCAGCCAATCGGGGGCCGGGACTCCATCCTTC
>TRBD1|TRBV20-1|.|TRBJ2-3
CSAVTGTGRTDTQYF
TGCAGTGCAGTGACCGGGACAGGGAGGACAGATACGCAGTATTTT
>TRBD2|TRBV5-1|.|TRBJ2-1
CASSLALAGGGNEQFF
TGCGCCAGCAGCTTGGCTTTAGCGGGAGGGGGAAATGAGCAGTTCTTC
>.|TRBV11-2|.|TRBJ1-2
CASSPLLPPYGYGYTF
TGTGCCAGCAGCCCCCTCTTGCCCCCCTATGGCTATGGCTACACCTTC